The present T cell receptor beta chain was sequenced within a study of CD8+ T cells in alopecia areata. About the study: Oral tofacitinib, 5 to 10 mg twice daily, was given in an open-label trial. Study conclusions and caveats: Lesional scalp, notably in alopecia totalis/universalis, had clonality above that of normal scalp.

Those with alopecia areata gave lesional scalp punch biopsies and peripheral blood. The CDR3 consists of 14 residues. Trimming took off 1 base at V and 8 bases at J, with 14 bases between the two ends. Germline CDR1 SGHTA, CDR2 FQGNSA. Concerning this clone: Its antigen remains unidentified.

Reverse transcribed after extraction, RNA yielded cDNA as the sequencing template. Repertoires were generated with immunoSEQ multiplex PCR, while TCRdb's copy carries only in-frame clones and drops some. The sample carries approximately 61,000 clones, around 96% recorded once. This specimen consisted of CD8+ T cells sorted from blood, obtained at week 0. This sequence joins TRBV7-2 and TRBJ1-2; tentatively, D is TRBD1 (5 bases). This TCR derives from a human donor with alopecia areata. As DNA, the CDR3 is TGTGCCAGCAGCTTAGGGAGGGGAGGGATAGGCTACACCTTC. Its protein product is CASSLGRGGIGYTF. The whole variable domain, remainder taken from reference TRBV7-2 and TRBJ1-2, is GAGVSQSPSNKVTEKGKDVELRCDPISGHTALYWYRQSLGQGLEFLIYFQGNSAPDKSGLPSDRFSAERTGGSVSTLTIQRTQQEDSAVYLCASSLGRGGIGYTFGSGTRLTVV.